This TCR beta chain was recorded in a study of blood T cell repertoires in COVID-19. About the research overall: Samples of COVID-19 (acute and convalescent) were obtained from the United States, Italy and Spain.

Original handling: Scientists estimated how many nucleated cells there were by amplifying reference gene primers. Clones were read by immunoSEQ multiplex PCR, and TCRdb kept only the in-frame ones, dropping some. That table furnishes V, J and clone size, whereas the DNA furnished D and trimming. The sample lists 200,000 to 250,000 clones; 80% were seen once. Looked up from germline, CDR1 is SGHDT and CDR2 is YYEEEE. The CDR3 length is 15 residues. Trimming shortened V by 0 bases and J by 1 base, and 11 bases separated the two germline ends. This clonotype originated in a human donor in a cohort sampled during active COVID-19. Source material: peripheral blood. The rearrangement joins TRBV5-6 to TRBJ2-7, with D maybe TRBD1 (5 bases). CDR3 coding DNA: TGTGCCAGCAGCTTGGCCCGACAGTGGTCCTACGAGCAGTACTTC. This sequence encodes CASSLARQWSYEQYF. The complete variable domain, with remaining parts taken from reference TRBV5-6 and TRBJ2-7, reads DAGVTQSPTHLIKTRGQQVTLRCSPKSGHDTVSWYQQALGQGPQFIFQYYEEEERQRGNFPDRFSGHQFPNYSSELNVNALLLGDSALYLCASSLARQWSYEQYFGPGTRLTVT.